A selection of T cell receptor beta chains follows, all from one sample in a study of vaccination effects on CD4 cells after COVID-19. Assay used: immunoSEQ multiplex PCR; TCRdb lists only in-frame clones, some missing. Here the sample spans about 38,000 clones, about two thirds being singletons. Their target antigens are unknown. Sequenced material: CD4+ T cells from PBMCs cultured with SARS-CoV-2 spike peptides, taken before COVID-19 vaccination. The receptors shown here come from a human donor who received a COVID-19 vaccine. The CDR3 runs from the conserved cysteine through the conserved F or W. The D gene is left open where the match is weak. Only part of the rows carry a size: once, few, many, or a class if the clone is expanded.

CDR3nt: TGTGCCAGCAGCTTCGGGACTCAACCGACCACAGATACGCAGTATTTT
CDR3aa: CASSFGTQPTTDTQYF
d_gene: .
abundance: .
j_gene: TRBJ2-3
v_gene: TRBV7-9

CDR3nt: TGTGCCAGCACTATTTCTGGGGCCAACGTCCTGACTTTC
CDR3aa: CASTISGANVLTF
d_gene: .
abundance: .
j_gene: TRBJ2-6
v_gene: TRBV6-6

CDR3nt: TGTGCCAGCAGCTTGGCCGCCAGTAGCACCGGGGAGCTGTTTTTT
CDR3aa: CASSLAASSTGELFF
d_gene: .
abundance: .
j_gene: TRBJ2-2
v_gene: TRBV5-4

CDR3nt: TGTGCCAGCAGCTTTATCGTGGGTTTAAGAAGGATTAACTATGGCTACACCTTC
CDR3aa: CASSFIVGLRRINYGYTF
d_gene: .
abundance: once
j_gene: TRBJ1-2
v_gene: TRBV5-6

CDR3nt: TGTGCCAGCAGTTTCAACGGAATTAGCAATCAGCCCCAGCATTTT
CDR3aa: CASSFNGISNQPQHF
d_gene: .
abundance: once
j_gene: TRBJ1-5
v_gene: TRBV27

CDR3nt: TGTGCCAGCTCCCCGTCATGGGGGGGCAGCTCCTACAATGAGCAGTTCTTC
CDR3aa: CASSPSWGGSSYNEQFF
d_gene: .
abundance: .
j_gene: TRBJ2-1
v_gene: TRBV18

CDR3nt: TGTGCCATACCGACAGGGGTGATAAGCTACACCTTC
CDR3aa: CAIPTGVISYTF
d_gene: TRBD1
abundance: .
j_gene: TRBJ1-2
v_gene: TRBV6-5

CDR3nt: TGTGCCAGCACCCGCCCGACAGACACCGGGGAGCTGTTTTTT
CDR3aa: CASTRPTDTGELFF
d_gene: .
abundance: few
j_gene: TRBJ2-2
v_gene: TRBV6-6

CDR3nt: TGTGCCAGCAGCTCCCGCGGCGGGGGAAGAAGCTCCTACAATGAGCAGTTCTTC
CDR3aa: CASSSRGGGRSSYNEQFF
d_gene: TRBD2
abundance: .
j_gene: TRBJ2-1
v_gene: TRBV11-2

CDR3nt: TGTGCCAGCAGCCAGACAGACAATCAGCCCCAGCATTTT
CDR3aa: CASSQTDNQPQHF
d_gene: .
abundance: .
j_gene: TRBJ1-5
v_gene: TRBV3-1/TRBV3-2

CDR3nt: TGTGCTAGCAGCTTAGGTTTAACAGTTTTTAGCAATCAGCCCCAGCATTTT
CDR3aa: CASSLGLTVFSNQPQHF
d_gene: .
abundance: .
j_gene: TRBJ1-5
v_gene: TRBV7-7

CDR3nt: TGTGCCAGCAGCCAAGATCGCCAGAGCTCCTACAATGAGCAGTTCTTC
CDR3aa: CASSQDRQSSYNEQFF
d_gene: .
abundance: .
j_gene: TRBJ2-1
v_gene: TRBV4-2

CDR3nt: TGTGCCACCTCTAACAGCAGGTCCTACAATGAGCAGTTCTTC
CDR3aa: CATSNSRSYNEQFF
d_gene: .
abundance: once
j_gene: TRBJ2-1
v_gene: TRBV18

CDR3nt: TGCGCCAGCAGCTTGATGCCCCAAGAGACCCAGTACTTC
CDR3aa: CASSLMPQETQYF
d_gene: .
abundance: once
j_gene: TRBJ2-5
v_gene: TRBV5-1

CDR3nt: TGTGCCAGCAGCTTAACGTACCTCGAGACCGGGGAGCTGTTTTTT
CDR3aa: CASSLTYLETGELFF
d_gene: .
abundance: .
j_gene: TRBJ2-2
v_gene: TRBV7-3

CDR3nt: TGTGCCACCAGTCCCAGGGGGGGGAGTATTTACGAGCAGTACTTC
CDR3aa: CATSPRGGSIYEQYF
d_gene: .
abundance: once
j_gene: TRBJ2-7
v_gene: TRBV24-1

CDR3nt: TGCAGCGTTAAACAGGACCCTTACAATGAGCAGTTCTTC
CDR3aa: CSVKQDPYNEQFF
d_gene: .
abundance: few
j_gene: TRBJ2-1
v_gene: TRBV29-1

CDR3nt: TGTGCCAGCAGCTTAGAGCCTAGGGGGGAGCAGTACTTC
CDR3aa: CASSLEPRGEQYF
d_gene: .
abundance: .
j_gene: TRBJ2-7
v_gene: TRBV7-9